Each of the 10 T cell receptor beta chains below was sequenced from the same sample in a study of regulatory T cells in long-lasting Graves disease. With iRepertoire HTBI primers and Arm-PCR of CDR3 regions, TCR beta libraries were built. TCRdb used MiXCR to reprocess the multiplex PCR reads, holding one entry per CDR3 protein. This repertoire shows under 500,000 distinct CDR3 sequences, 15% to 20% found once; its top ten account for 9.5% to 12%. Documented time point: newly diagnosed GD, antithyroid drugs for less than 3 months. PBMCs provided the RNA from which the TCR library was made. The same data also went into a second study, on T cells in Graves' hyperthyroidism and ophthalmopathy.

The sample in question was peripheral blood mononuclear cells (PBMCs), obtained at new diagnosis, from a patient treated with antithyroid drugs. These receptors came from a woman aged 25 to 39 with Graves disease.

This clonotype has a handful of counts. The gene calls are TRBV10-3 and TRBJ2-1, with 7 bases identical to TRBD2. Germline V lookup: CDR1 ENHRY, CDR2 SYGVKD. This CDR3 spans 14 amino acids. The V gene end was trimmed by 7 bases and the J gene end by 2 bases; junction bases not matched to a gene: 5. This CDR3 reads CAINAGVTYNEQFF. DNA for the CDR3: TGTGCCATCAACGCGGGAGTAACCTACAATGAGCAGTTCTTC.

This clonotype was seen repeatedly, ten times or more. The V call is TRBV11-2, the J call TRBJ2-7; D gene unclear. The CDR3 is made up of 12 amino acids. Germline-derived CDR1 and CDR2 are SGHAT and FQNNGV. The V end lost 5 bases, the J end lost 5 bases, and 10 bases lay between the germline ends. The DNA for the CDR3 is TGTGCCAGCAGCCCAGGTACTCACGAGCAGTACTTC. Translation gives CASSPGTHEQYF. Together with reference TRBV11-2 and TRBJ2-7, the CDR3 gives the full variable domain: EAGVAQSPRYKIIEKRQSVAFWCNPISGHATLYWYQQILGQGPKLLIQFQNNGVVDDSQLPKDRFSAERLKGVDSTLKIQPAKLEDSAVYLCASSPGTHEQYFGPGTRLTVT.

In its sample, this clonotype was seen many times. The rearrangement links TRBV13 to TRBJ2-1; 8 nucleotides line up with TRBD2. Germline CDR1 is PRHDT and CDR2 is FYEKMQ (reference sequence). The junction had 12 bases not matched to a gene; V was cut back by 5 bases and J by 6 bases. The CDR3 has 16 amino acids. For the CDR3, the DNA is TGTGCCAGCAGCAGAAATCTAGCGGGCATAAGCAATGAGCAGTTCTTC. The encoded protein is CASSRNLAGISNEQFF.

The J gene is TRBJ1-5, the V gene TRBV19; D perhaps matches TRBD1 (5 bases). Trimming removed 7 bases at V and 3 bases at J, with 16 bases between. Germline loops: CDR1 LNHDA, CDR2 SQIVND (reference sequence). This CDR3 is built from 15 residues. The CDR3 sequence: CASTNPGRFNQPQHF. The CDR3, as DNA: TGTGCCAGTACAAACCCGGGACGGTTCAATCAGCCCCAGCATTTT.

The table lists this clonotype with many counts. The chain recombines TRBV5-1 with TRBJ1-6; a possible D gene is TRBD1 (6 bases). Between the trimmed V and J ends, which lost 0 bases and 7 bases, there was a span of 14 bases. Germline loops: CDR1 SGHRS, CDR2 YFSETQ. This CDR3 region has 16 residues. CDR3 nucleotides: TGCGCCAGCAGCTTGGGACATCCGGGGACAAATTCACCCCTCCACTTT. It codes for CASSLGHPGTNSPLHF.

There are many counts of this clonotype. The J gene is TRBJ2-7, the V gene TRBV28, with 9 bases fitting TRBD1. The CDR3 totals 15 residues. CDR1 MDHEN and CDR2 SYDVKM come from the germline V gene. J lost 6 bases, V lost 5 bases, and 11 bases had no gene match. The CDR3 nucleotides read TGTGCCAGCAGTGGACCGGGACAGGGAGCTGGCGAGCAGTACTTC. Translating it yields CASSGPGQGAGEQYF.

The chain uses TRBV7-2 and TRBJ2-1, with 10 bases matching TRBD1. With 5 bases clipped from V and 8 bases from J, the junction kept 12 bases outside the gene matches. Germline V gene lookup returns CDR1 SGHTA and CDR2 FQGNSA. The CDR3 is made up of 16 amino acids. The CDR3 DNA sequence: TGTGCCAGCAGCCCGACAGGGGGCGATCTTCTCGATGAGCAGTTCTTC. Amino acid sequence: CASSPTGGDLLDEQFF.

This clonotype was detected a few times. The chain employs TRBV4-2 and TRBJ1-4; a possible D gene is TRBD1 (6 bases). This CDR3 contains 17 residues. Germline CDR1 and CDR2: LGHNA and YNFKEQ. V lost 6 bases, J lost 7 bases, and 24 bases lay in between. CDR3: CASRQSHQGRGTEKLFF. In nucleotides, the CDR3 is TGTGCCAGCAGGCAGTCCCACCAGGGGCGGGGGACTGAAAAACTGTTTTTT.

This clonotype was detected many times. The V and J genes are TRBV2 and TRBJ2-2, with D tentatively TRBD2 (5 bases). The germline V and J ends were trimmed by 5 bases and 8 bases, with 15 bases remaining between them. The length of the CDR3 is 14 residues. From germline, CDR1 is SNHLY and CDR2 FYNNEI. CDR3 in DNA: TGTGCCAGCAGTTCCCCCCGGGGAGCTGGGGAGCTGTTTTTT. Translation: CASSSPRGAGELFF. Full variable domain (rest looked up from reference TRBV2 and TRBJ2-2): EPEVTQTPSHQVTQMGQEVILRCVPISNHLYFYWYRQILGQKVEFLVSFYNNEISEKSEIFDDQFSVERPDGSNFTLKIRSTKLEDSAMYFCASSSPRGAGELFFGEGSRLTVL.

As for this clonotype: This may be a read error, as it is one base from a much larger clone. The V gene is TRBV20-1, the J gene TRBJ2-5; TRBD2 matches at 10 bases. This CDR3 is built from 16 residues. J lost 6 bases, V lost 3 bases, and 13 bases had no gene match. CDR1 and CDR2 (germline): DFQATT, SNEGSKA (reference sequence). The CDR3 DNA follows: TGCAGTGCTAGCGGGTCATCTAGCGGGAGTCCACAGACCCAGTACTTC. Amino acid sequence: CSASGSSSGSPQTQYF.